Only one count was recorded for the clone carrying this T cell receptor (beta chain). Antigen: not known. The sample belongs to a study of graft-versus-host responses after intestinal transplantation. Study-level background: Isolated intestinal, liver-intestinal, or multivisceral transplants were what recipients had. Study conclusions and caveats: Individuals carrying graft-donor T cell macrochimerism showed high graft-versus-host to host-versus-graft clonal ratios in allografts. There were GvH clones found in recipient marrow, and some of them appeared first in ileum or blood.

Per germline, CDR1 SEHNR and CDR2 FQNEAQ (reference sequence). The CDR3 spans 12 residues. The V end lost 6 bases, the J end lost 4 bases, and 9 bases lay between the germline ends. Sequencing used immunoSEQ multiplex PCR; TCRdb keeps in-frame clones, though not all of them. The repertoire holds under 140,000 clones, with 80% to 95% as singletons. The sample here was unstimulated CD8+ T cells sorted from spleen or lymph node cells, taken before intestinal transplant. This TCR came from a human donor who received an intestinal transplant. This sequence joins TRBV7-9 and TRBJ1-1; D ambiguous. The CDR3 here is CASRKGSTEAFF. CDR3 coding DNA: TGTGCCAGCAGAAAGGGAAGCACTGAAGCTTTCTTT. The full variable domain, its missing parts supplied by reference TRBV7-9 and TRBJ1-1, is DTGVSQNPRHKITKRGQNVTFRCDPISEHNRLYWYRQTLGQGPEFLTYFQNEAQLEKSRLLSDRFSAERPKGSFSTLEIQRTEQGDSAMYLCASRKGSTEAFFGQGTRLTVV.